A single sample is the source of the 14 T cell receptor beta chains below, sequenced in a study of PD-L1 blockade in urothelial cancer (dated by TCRdb to about 2017). Libraries were prepared through the immunoSEQ multiplex PCR assay. The source is immuneACCESS, and TCRdb retained only in-frame sequences with V and J called. Part of the clones is not carried over; for the studies checked, unresolved V genes explain less than half of this, and the remainder is unexplained. Within this sample are roughly 87,000 clones, with roughly 90% of them counted one time only. The ten largest clonotypes hold over 5% of the sample. The source was PBMCs, collected around atezolizumab (anti-PD-L1) treatment. Every receptor here comes from a woman between 65 and 79 years old with urothelial cancer.

This rearrangement joins TRBV28 to TRBJ2-4; 10 nucleotides match TRBD1. The CDR3 spans 14 residues. V lost 3 bases to trimming and J lost 9 bases; unmatched junction nucleotides: 5. Germline assignment: CDR1 MDHEN and CDR2 SYDVKM. CDR3 DNA: TGTGCCAGCAGTTTTAGGGACAGGGGCAGCATTCAGTACTTC. The encoded protein is CASSFRDRGSIQYF.

This rearrangement joins TRBV5-1 to TRBJ2-2, with 14 nucleotides matching TRBD2. Trimming took 0 bases from V and 5 from J; bases not matched to a gene: 12. The CDR3 has 20 residues. Per the germline V gene, CDR1 is SGHRS and CDR2 is YFSETQ. The CDR3: CASSLAVPGLAGVQTGELFF. The DNA for the CDR3 is TGCGCCAGCAGCTTGGCTGTCCCGGGACTAGCGGGAGTCCAAACCGGGGAGCTGTTTTTT.

V usage is TRBV19 and J usage is TRBJ1-5, with D uncertain. Germline-derived CDR1 and CDR2 are LNHDA and SQIVND (reference sequence). The CDR3 extends over 13 amino acids. V lost 6 bases, J lost 0 bases, and 6 bases lay in between. The CDR3 coding sequence is TGTGCCAGTAGGTCATTTAGCAATCAGCCCCAGCATTTT. This codes for CASRSFSNQPQHF. Drawing the rest from reference TRBV19 and TRBJ1-5, the complete variable domain is DGGITQSPKYLFRKEGQNVTLSCEQNLNHDAMYWYRQDPGQGLRLIYYSQIVNDFQKGDIAEGYSVSREKKESFPLTVTSAQKNPTAFYLCASRSFSNQPQHFGDGTRLSIL.

The rearrangement links TRBV6-5 to TRBJ1-5, with D uncertain. The V gene's germline CDR1 is MNHEY and CDR2 SVGAGI. V was shortened by 6 bases and J by 0 bases, with 12 bases between the two germline ends. The CDR3 has 15 amino acids. In DNA, the CDR3 is TGTGCCAGCAGGGGAGGGCATTATAGCAATCAGCCCCAGCATTTT. It codes for CASRGGHYSNQPQHF.

V usage is TRBV6-5 and J usage is TRBJ2-5; 10 bases fit TRBD2. Germline V lookup: CDR1 MNHEY, CDR2 SVGAGI. The trim removed 6 bases at V and 0 bases at J, leaving 4 bases unmatched. The CDR3 extends over 15 amino acids. The CDR3 sequence is CASSPLAGDQETQYF. CDR3 nucleotide sequence: TGTGCCAGCAGCCCCCTAGCGGGGGACCAAGAGACCCAGTACTTC.

This clone was seen once. This chain joins TRBV7-3 and TRBJ1-1, with D possibly being TRBD1 (6 bases). The V gene lost 1 base and the J gene lost 5 bases, with 11 bases spanning the gap. Germline V gene data show CDR1 as SGHTA and CDR2 as FQGTGA. The CDR3 has 14 residues. CDR3 DNA: TGTGCCAGCAGCTTAAGGGGGCAGGGTACTGAAGCTTTCTTT. This codes for CASSLRGQGTEAFF.

The chain links TRBV27 to TRBJ2-7; 8 bases map to TRBD1. The V gene end was trimmed by 2 bases and the J gene end by 4 bases; junction bases not matched to a gene: 1. CDR3 length: 13 residues. Germline loops: CDR1 MNHEY, CDR2 SMNVEV (reference sequence). CDR3 loop: CASSLTGGYEQYF. CDR3 in DNA: TGTGCCAGCAGTTTAACAGGGGGGTACGAGCAGTACTTC.

This clone was picked up one time. The V and J genes are TRBV11-2 and TRBJ2-7; TRBD1 might be the D (6 bases). Germline V gives CDR1 SGHAT, CDR2 FQNNGV. The germline V and J ends were trimmed by 5 bases and 2 bases, with 13 bases remaining between them. The CDR3 totals 14 residues. CDR3 in amino acids: CASSPTTGPYEQYF. CDR3 sequence (DNA): TGTGCCAGCAGCCCGACTACAGGGCCCTACGAGCAGTACTTC. The variable domain in full, completed from reference TRBV11-2 and TRBJ2-7, reads EAGVAQSPRYKIIEKRQSVAFWCNPISGHATLYWYQQILGQGPKLLIQFQNNGVVDDSQLPKDRFSAERLKGVDSTLKIQPAKLEDSAVYLCASSPTTGPYEQYFGPGTRLTVT.

V is TRBV7-2 and J is TRBJ2-7; D remains unclear. Trimming took 3 bases from V and 1 from J, leaving 10 bases between them. This CDR3 is built from 14 residues. CDR1 is SGHTA and CDR2 is FQGNSA in the germline V gene. The CDR3 nucleotides read TGTGCCAGCAGCTTGGGCCTTAAATCCTACGAGCAGTACTTC. It yields the protein CASSLGLKSYEQYF.

The rearrangement joins TRBV19 to TRBJ2-2; 7 nucleotides line up with TRBD1. CDR3 length: 15 amino acids. The germline V gene encodes CDR1 LNHDA and CDR2 SQIVND (reference sequence). The junction had 10 bases not matched to a gene; V was cut back by 7 bases and J by 5 bases. The CDR3 reads CASNAQGPSTGELFF. CDR3 coding DNA: TGTGCCAGTAACGCACAGGGGCCCTCAACCGGGGAGCTGTTTTTT.

The chain recombines TRBV4-1 with TRBJ2-3; TRBD2 agrees at 9 bases. The CDR3 covers 16 residues. Germline-derived CDR1 and CDR2 are MGHRA and YSYEKL. J gave up 0 bases and V 2 bases, and 3 bases lay outside the gene matches. CDR3 sequence: CASSQPSGTSTDTQYF. In nucleotides, the CDR3 is TGCGCCAGCAGCCAACCTAGCGGGACTAGCACAGATACGCAGTATTTT.

The chain recombines TRBV5-1 with TRBJ2-7; 8 bases map to TRBD1. The J segment lost 3 bases and the V segment lost 4 bases, leaving 3 bases of the junction unmatched. This CDR3 region has 13 residues. The germline V gene has CDR1 SGHRS and CDR2 YFSETQ. CDR3 region: CASSGTGLYEQYF. The CDR3 nucleotides read TGCGCCAGCAGCGGGACAGGCCTCTACGAGCAGTACTTC.

This clone was seen a few times. The V and J genes are TRBV19 and TRBJ1-5, with 7 bases aligning to TRBD1. From germline, CDR1 is LNHDA and CDR2 SQIVND (reference sequence). The trim removed 6 bases at V and 0 bases at J, leaving 5 bases unmatched. The CDR3 runs to 15 residues. CDR3 residues: CASSRTGHSNQPQHF. The CDR3 region has the DNA TGTGCCAGTAGCCGGACAGGCCATAGCAATCAGCCCCAGCATTTT.

The chain recombines TRBV5-1 with TRBJ2-1, with TRBD2 matching over 8 bases. CDR1 and CDR2 (germline): SGHRS, YFSETQ. This CDR3 is built from 15 residues. V dropped 0 bases and J dropped 9; count of bases not matched to a gene: 8. CDR3 coding DNA: TGCGCCAGCAGCTTGGCCCCGGGAGGGCCTCCTGAGCAGTTCTTC. It codes for CASSLAPGGPPEQFF.